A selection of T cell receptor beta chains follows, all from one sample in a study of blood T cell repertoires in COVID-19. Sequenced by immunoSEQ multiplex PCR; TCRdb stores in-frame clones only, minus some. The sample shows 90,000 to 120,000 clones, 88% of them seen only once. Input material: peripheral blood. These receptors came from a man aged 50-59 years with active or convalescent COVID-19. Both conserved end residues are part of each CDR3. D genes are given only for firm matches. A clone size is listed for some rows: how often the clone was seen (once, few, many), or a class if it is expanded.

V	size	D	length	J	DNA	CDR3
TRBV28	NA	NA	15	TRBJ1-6	TGTGCCAGCAGTAAAGCCCGGGGATGGAATTCACCCCTCCACTTT	CASSKARGWNSPLHF
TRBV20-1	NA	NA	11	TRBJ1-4	TGCAGTGCAAAGGAGCGTGAAAAACTGTTTTTT	CSAKEREKLFF
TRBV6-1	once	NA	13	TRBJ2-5	TGTGCCAGCAGTGAGGGTTGGGGCGAGACCCAGTACTTC	CASSEGWGETQYF
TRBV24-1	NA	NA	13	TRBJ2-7	TGTGCCACCAGTGACTTGGACAGCCGGAAGCAGTACTTC	CATSDLDSRKQYF
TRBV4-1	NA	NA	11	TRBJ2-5	TGCGCCAGCAGCCAACGAGAGACCCAGTACTTC	CASSQRETQYF
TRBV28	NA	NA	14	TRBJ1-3	TGTGCCAGCAGTTTAGCTCAGGGAGGAAACACCATATATTTT	CASSLAQGGNTIYF
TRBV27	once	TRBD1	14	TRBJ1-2	TGTGCCAGCAGTTTCAGGGGGCTGGTTGGCGGCTACACCTTC	CASSFRGLVGGYTF
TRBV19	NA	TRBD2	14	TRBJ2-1	TGTGCCAGCTCAGGACTAGCGGGAGGTAATGAGCAGTTCTTC	CASSGLAGGNEQFF
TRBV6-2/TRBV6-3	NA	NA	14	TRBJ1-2	TGTGCCAGCAGTTACTCAGGGACTATCTACGGCTACACCTTC	CASSYSGTIYGYTF
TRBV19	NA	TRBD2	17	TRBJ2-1	TGTGCCAGTAGTATGACCATAGCGGGAGGGCCCTACAATGAGCAGTTCTTC	CASSMTIAGGPYNEQFF
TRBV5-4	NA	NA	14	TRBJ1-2	TGTGCCAGCAGCTTGGCTTTAGAGAACTATGGCTACACCTTC	CASSLALENYGYTF
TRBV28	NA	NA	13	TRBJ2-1	TGTGCCAGCAGTAGGGATCGGGGCAATGAGCAGTTCTTC	CASSRDRGNEQFF
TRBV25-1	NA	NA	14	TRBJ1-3	TGTGCCAGCAGTGGGGGGACTTCTGGAAACACCATATATTTT	CASSGGTSGNTIYF
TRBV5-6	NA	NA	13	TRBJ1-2	TGTGCCAGCAGCTTGGGAGCACCCCGTGGCTACACCTTC	CASSLGAPRGYTF
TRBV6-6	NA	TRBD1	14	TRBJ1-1	TGTGCCAGCAGTCCTAGGACAGGGGGGACTGAAGCTTTCTTT	CASSPRTGGTEAFF
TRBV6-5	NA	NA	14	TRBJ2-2	TGTGCCAGCAGTTCCTATACTCCCACCGGGGAGCTGTTTTTT	CASSSYTPTGELFF
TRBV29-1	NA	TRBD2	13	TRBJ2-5	TGCAGCGTCGTATTTAGCGGGAGGGAGACCCAGTACTTC	CSVVFSGRETQYF
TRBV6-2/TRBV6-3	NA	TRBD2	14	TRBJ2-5	TGTGCCAGCAGCCTCGGCCGGGGAGGGGAGACCCAGTACTTC	CASSLGRGGETQYF
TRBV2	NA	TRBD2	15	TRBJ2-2	TGTGCCAGCAGTCTTCAATGGGAGGGCACCGGGGAGCTGTTTTTT	CASSLQWEGTGELFF
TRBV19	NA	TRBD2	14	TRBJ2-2	TGTGCTTCCCTTAGCGGGAGGAACACCGGGGAGCTGTTTTTT	CASLSGRNTGELFF
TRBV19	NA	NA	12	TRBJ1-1	TGTGCCTCCGGGTTGGGACTCTCTGAAGCTTTCTTT	CASGLGLSEAFF
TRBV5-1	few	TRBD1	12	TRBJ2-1	TGCGCCAGCAGCACAGACAGGGTTAAACAGTTCTTC	CASSTDRVKQFF
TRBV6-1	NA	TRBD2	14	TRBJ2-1	TGTGCCAGCAGTGATCAGCGGGAGTTATTAGAGCAGTTCTTC	CASSDQRELLEQFF
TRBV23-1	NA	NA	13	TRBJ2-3	TGCGCCAGCAGTCAATCACGGGTGGCCACGCAGTATTTT	CASSQSRVATQYF
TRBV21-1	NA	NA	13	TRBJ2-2	TGTGCCAGCAGGAGGTCCCGCACCGGGGAGCTGTTTTTT	CASRRSRTGELFF
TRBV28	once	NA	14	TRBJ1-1	TGTGCCAGCAGCGTCCACCAGGCGAACACTGAAGCTTTCTTT	CASSVHQANTEAFF
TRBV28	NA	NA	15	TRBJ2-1	TGTGCCAGCAGTTTACCATTACTGGGGGGCAATGAGCAGTTCTTC	CASSLPLLGGNEQFF
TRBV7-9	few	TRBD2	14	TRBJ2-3	TGTGCCAGCAGCTTAGATCTACGGGAGGGTCCTCTGTATTTT	CASSLDLREGPLYF
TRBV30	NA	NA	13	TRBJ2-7	TGTGCCTGGAGTGTACAGTTGGGGGGTGAGCAGTACTTC	CAWSVQLGGEQYF
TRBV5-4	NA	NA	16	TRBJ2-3	TGTGCCAGCAGCTTGGCACAGGCACGTAGCACAGATACGCAGTATTTT	CASSLAQARSTDTQYF
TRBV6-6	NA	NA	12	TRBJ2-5	TGTGCCAGCAGCGGTCCAAAAGAGACCCAGTACTTC	CASSGPKETQYF
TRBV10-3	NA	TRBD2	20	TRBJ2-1	TGTGCCATCAGTTTAATCCCGGGGGGACTAGCGGGAAAATCATACAATGAGCAGTTCTTC	CAISLIPGGLAGKSYNEQFF
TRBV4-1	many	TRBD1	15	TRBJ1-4	TGCGCCAGCAGCCAAACCGGGACAGGGGCTGAAAAACTGTTTTTT	CASSQTGTGAEKLFF
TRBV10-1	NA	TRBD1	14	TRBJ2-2	TGCGCCTCGCGTTGGGACAGGGCCACCGGGGAGCTGTTTTTT	CASRWDRATGELFF
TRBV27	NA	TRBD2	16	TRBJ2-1	TGTGCCAGCAGTTTATACGACATAGGGAGGGGCGATGAGCAGTTCTTC	CASSLYDIGRGDEQFF
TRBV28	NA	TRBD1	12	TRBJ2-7	TGTGCCAGCAGTGGACAGGGCTACGAGCAGTACTTC	CASSGQGYEQYF
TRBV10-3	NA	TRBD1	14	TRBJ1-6	TGTGCCGCCGCGACAGGGGGCGATGGTTCACCCCTCCACTTT	CAAATGGDGSPLHF
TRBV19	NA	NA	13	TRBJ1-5	TGTGCCAGTAGTTCCCAGGGCGGTCAGCCCCAGCATTTT	CASSSQGGQPQHF
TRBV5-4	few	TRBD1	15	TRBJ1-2	TGTGCCAGCCAACAGATGGGGCAGGGGGCGCGGGGCTACACCTTC	CASQQMGQGARGYTF
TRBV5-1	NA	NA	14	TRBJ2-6	TGCGCCAGCAGCTCAGGCACTGGGGCCAACGTCCTGACTTTC	CASSSGTGANVLTF
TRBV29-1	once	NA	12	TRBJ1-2	TGCAGCGTTGAGCAGGACTCCTATGGCTACACCTTC	CSVEQDSYGYTF
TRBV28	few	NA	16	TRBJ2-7	TGTGCCAGCAGTTCCCGGGACATGCCGCACTCCTACGAGCAGTACTTC	CASSSRDMPHSYEQYF
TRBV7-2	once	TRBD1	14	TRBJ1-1	TGTGCCAGCAGCAGAACAGGGGGCGACACTGAAGCTTTCTTT	CASSRTGGDTEAFF
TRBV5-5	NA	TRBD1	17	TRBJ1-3	TGTGCCAGCAGCGCCAGACAGGGACCGAGCTCTGGAAACACCATATATTTT	CASSARQGPSSGNTIYF
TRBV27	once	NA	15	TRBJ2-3	TGTGCCAGCAGTTCCCTCACGACTAGCACAGATACGCAGTATTTT	CASSSLTTSTDTQYF
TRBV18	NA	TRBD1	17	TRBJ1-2	TGTGCCAGCTCACCTAGGACAGGGGTCCCGTATGACTATGGCTACACCTTC	CASSPRTGVPYDYGYTF
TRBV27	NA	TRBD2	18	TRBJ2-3	TGTGCCAGCAGTCCGACTCGGACTAGCGGAGGCTACACAGATACGCAGTATTTT	CASSPTRTSGGYTDTQYF
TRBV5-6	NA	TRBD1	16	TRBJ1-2	TGTGCCAGCAGCTTCATACAGGGGAGCGAGGTTTATGGCTACACCTTC	CASSFIQGSEVYGYTF
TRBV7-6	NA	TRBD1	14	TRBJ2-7	TGTGCCAGCAGCTCCTCCGGGACAGGGTACGAGCAGTACTTC	CASSSSGTGYEQYF
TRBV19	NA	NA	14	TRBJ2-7	TGTGCCAGTAGTATGGGCGGGGTCCTCTCCGAGCAGTACTTC	CASSMGGVLSEQYF
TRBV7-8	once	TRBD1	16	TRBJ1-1	TGTGCCAGCAGCTCCGGACAGGGGACTATGAACACTGAAGCTTTCTTT	CASSSGQGTMNTEAFF
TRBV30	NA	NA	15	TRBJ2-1	TGTGCCTGGAGTGTACCAGGGTACTCCTACAATGAGCAGTTCTTC	CAWSVPGYSYNEQFF
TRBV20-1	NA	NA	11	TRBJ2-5	TGCAGTGCCGCGACTTGGGAGACCCAGTACTTC	CSAATWETQYF
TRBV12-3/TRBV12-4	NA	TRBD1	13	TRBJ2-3	TGTGCCAGCAGCGCGACAGGGACAGATACGCAGTATTTT	CASSATGTDTQYF
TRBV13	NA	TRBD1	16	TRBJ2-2	TGTGCCAGCAGCTTAGTTGGGACAGGGGTCACCGGGGAGCTGTTTTTT	CASSLVGTGVTGELFF
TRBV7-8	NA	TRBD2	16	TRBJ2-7	TGTGCCAGCAGCTTATCTAGGCTAGCGGGTGGAAGCGAGCAGTACTTC	CASSLSRLAGGSEQYF
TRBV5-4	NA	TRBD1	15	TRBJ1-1	TGTGCCAGCAGCCTTCCGGACAGGAGGAACACTGAAGCTTTCTTT	CASSLPDRRNTEAFF
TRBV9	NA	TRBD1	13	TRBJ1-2	TGTGCCAGCAGCGAGACAGGGGTCCATGGCTACACCTTC	CASSETGVHGYTF
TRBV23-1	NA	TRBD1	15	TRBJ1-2	TGCGCCAGCACTGGGACAGGGAAAGCCCTTATTGGCTACACCTTC	CASTGTGKALIGYTF
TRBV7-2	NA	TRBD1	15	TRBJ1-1	TGTGCCAGCAGCTTGCTGGGGGGGACAGGGGGCCAAGCTTTCTTT	CASSLLGGTGGQAFF